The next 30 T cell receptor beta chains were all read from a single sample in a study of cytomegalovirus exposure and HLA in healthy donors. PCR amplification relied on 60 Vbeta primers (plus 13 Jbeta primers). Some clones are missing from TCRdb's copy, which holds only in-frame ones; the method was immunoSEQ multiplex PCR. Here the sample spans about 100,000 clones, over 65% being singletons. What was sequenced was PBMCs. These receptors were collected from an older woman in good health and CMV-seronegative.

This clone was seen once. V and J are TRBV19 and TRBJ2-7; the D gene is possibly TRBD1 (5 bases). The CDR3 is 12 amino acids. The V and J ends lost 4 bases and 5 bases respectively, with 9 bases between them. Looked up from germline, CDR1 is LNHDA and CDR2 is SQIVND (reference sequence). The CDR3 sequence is CASSTSTDEQYF. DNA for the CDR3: TGTGCCAGTAGTACCTCGACAGACGAGCAGTACTTC.

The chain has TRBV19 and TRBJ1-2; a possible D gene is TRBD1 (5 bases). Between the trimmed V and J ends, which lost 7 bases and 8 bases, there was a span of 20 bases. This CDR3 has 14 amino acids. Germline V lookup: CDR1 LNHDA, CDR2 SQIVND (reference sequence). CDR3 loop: CASTPGDSRTGYTF. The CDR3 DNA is TGTGCCAGTACTCCCGGTGACAGCCGGACGGGCTACACCTTC. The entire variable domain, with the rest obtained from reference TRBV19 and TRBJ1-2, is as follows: DGGITQSPKYLFRKEGQNVTLSCEQNLNHDAMYWYRQDPGQGLRLIYYSQIVNDFQKGDIAEGYSVSREKKESFPLTVTSAQKNPTAFYLCASTPGDSRTGYTFGSGTRLTVV.

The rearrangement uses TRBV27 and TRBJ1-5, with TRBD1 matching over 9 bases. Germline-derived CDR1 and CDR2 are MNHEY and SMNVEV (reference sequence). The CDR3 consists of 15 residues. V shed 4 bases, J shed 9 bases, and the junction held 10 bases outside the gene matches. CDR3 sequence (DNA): TGTGCCAGCAGTTCACTACAGGGGGCGCATGGGCCCCAGCATTTT. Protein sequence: CASSSLQGAHGPQHF.

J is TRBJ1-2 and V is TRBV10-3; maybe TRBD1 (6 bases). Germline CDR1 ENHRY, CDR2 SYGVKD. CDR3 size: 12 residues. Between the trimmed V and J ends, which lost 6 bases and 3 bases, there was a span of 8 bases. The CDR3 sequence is CAIRQGDYGYTF. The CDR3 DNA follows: TGTGCCATCAGACAGGGTGACTATGGCTACACCTTC.

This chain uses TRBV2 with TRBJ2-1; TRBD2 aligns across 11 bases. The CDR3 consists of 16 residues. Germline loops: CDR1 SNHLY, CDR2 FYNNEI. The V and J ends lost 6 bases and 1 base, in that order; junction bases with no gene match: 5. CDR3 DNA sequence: TGTGCCAGCAGGGACACTAGCGGGGGATCCTACAATGAGCAGTTCTTC. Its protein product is CASRDTSGGSYNEQFF.

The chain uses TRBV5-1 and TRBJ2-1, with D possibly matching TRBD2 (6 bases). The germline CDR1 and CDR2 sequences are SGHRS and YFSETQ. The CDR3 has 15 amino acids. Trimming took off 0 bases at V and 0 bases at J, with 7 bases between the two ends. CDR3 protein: CASSLDGSSYNEQFF. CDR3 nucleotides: TGCGCCAGCAGCTTGGACGGGAGCTCCTACAATGAGCAGTTCTTC.

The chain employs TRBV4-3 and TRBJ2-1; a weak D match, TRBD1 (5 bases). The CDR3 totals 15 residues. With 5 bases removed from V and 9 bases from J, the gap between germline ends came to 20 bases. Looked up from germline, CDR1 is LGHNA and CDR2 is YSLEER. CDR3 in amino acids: CASSGRAGLIGEQFF. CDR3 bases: TGCGCCAGCAGCGGACGGGCAGGGCTCATAGGTGAGCAGTTCTTC.

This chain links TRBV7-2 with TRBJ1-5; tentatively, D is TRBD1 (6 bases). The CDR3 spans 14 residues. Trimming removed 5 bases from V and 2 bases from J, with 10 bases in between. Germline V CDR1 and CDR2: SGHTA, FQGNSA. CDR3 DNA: TGTGCCAGCAGCCCGGCAGGGGGCAATCAGCCCCAGCATTTT. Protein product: CASSPAGGNQPQHF.

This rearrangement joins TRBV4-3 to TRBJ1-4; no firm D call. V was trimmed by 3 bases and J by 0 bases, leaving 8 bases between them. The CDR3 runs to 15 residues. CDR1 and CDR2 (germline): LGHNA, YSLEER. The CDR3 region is CASSQAGATNEKLFF. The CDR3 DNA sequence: TGCGCCAGCAGCCAGGCGGGTGCAACTAATGAAAAACTGTTTTTT.

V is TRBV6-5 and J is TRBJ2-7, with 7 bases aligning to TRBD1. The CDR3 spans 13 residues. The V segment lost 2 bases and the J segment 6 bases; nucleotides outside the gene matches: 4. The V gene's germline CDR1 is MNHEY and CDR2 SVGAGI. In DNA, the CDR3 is TGTGCCAGCAGTTACGCTTCAGGGGGCGAGCAGTACTTC. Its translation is CASSYASGGEQYF.

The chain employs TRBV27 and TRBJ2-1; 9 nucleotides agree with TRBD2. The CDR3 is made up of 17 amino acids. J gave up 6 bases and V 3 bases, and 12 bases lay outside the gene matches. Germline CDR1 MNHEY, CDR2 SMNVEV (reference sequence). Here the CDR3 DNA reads TGTGCCAGCAGTTTGGGTCTAGCGGGAAGTGGAGGCAATGAGCAGTTCTTC. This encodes CASSLGLAGSGGNEQFF.

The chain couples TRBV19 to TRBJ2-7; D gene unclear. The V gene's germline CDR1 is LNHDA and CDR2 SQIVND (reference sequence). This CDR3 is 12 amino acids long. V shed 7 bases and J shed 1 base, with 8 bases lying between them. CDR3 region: CASNSGSYEQYF. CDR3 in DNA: TGTGCCAGTAACTCGGGTTCCTACGAGCAGTACTTC.

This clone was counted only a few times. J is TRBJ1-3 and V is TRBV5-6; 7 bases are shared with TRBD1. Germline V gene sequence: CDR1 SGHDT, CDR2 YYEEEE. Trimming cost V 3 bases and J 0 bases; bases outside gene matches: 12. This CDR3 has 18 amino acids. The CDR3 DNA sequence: TGTGCCAGCAGCTCCTCGTGGACAGGATCTCACTCTGGAAACACCATATATTTT. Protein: CASSSSWTGSHSGNTIYF.

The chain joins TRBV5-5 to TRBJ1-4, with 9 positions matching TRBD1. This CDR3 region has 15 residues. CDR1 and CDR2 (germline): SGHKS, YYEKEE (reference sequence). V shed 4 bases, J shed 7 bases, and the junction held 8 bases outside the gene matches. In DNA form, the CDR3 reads TGTGCCAGCAGCGTCACCGGGACAGGGAGTGAAAAACTGTTTTTT. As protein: CASSVTGTGSEKLFF.

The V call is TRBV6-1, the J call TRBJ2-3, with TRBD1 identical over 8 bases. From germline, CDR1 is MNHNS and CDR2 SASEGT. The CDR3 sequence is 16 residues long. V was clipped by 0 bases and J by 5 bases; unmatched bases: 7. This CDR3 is CASSEAEQGARDTQYF. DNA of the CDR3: TGTGCCAGCAGTGAAGCGGAGCAGGGGGCGCGAGATACGCAGTATTTT.

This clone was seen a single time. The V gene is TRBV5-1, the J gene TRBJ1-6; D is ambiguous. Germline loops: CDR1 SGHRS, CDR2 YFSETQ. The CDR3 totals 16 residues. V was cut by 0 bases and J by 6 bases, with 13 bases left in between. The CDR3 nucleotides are TGCGCCAGCAGCTTGGGGTCTGGAGGGCTTAATTCACCCCTCCACTTT. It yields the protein CASSLGSGGLNSPLHF.

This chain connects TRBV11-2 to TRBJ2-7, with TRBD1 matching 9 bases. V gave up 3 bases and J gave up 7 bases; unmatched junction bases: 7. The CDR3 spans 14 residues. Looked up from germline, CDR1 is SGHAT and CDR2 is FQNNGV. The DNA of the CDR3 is TGTGCCAGCAGCTTCACAGGGGGCGCGGGGGAGCAGTACTTC. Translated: CASSFTGGAGEQYF. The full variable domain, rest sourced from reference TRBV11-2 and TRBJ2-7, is EAGVAQSPRYKIIEKRQSVAFWCNPISGHATLYWYQQILGQGPKLLIQFQNNGVVDDSQLPKDRFSAERLKGVDSTLKIQPAKLEDSAVYLCASSFTGGAGEQYFGPGTRLTVT.

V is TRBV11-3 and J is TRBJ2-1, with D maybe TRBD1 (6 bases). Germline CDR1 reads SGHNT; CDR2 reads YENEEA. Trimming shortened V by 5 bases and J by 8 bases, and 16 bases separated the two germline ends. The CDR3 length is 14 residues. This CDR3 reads CASSPRGSGYEQFF. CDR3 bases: TGTGCCAGCAGCCCAAGGGGGTCGGGCTATGAGCAGTTCTTC.

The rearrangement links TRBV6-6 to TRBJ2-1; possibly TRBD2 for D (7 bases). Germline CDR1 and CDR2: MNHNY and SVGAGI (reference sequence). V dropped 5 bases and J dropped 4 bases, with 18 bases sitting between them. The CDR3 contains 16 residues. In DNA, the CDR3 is TGTGCCAGCAGTCCTGCCGTGGGAGGGGGGTACAATGAGCAGTTCTTC. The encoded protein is CASSPAVGGGYNEQFF.

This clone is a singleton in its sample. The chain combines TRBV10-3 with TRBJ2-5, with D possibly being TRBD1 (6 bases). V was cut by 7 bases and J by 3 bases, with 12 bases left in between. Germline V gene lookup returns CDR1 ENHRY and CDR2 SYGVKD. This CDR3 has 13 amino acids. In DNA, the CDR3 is TGTGCCATCACCCTTGACAGGAAAGAGACCCAGTACTTC. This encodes CAITLDRKETQYF.

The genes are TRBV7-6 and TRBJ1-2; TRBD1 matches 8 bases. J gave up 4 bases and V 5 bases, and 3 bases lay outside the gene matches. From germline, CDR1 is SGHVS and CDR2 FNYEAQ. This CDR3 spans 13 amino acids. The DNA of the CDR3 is TGTGCCAGCAGCCAGGGGGCTGGCTATGGCTACACCTTC. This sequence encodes CASSQGAGYGYTF.

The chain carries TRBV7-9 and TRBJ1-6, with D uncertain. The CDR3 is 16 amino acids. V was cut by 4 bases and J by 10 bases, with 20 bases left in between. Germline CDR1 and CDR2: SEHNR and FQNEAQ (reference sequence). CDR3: CASSSGVISTGSPLHF. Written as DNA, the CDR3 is TGTGCCAGCAGCTCGGGCGTTATTTCGACGGGATCACCCCTCCACTTT.

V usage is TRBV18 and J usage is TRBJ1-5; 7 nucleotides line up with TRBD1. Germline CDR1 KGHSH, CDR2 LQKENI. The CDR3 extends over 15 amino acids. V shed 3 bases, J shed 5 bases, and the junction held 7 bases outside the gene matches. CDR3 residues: CASSPADRADQPQHF. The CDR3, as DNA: TGTGCCAGCTCACCTGCCGACAGGGCCGATCAGCCCCAGCATTTT.

In nucleotides, the CDR3 is TGTGCCAGCAGAACGACGGGTGGGACAACCAACTATGGCTACACCTTC. Translated, it gives CASRTTGGTTNYGYTF. J is TRBJ1-2 and V is TRBV7-2; the D gene is possibly TRBD1 (6 bases). The CDR3 is 16 residues long. The germline V and J ends were trimmed by 6 bases and 2 bases, with 19 bases remaining between them. CDR1 and CDR2 from the germline V gene are SGHTA and FQGNSA.

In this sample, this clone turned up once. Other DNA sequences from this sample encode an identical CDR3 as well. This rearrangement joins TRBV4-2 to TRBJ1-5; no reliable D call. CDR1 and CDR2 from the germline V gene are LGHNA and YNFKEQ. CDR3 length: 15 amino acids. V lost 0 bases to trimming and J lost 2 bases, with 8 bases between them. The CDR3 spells CASSQDGQGNQPQHF. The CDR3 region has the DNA TGTGCCAGCAGCCAAGACGGTCAGGGCAATCAGCCCCAGCATTTT.

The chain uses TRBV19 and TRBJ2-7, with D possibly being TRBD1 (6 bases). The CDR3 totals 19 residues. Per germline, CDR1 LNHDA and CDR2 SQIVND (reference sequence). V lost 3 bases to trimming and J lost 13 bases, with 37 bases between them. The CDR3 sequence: CASSIHLFGTTLGPLYGYF. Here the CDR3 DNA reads TGTGCCAGTAGTATTCACCTCTTCGGGACAACCCTGGGGCCCCTCTACGGATACTTC.

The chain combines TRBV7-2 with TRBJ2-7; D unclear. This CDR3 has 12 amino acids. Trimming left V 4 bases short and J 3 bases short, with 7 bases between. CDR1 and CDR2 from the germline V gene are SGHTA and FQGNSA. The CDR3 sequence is CASSSHNYEQYF. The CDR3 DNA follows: TGTGCCAGCAGCTCACACAACTACGAGCAGTACTTC.

This CDR3 reads CASSRDGTSRNEQYF. The CDR3 bases are TGCGCCAGCAGCAGGGACGGGACTAGCCGAAACGAGCAGTACTTC. V usage is TRBV5-1 and J usage is TRBJ2-7; 9 nucleotides match TRBD2. After removal of 4 bases from V and 5 bases from J, the junction contained 10 bases not matched to a gene. The CDR3 extends over 15 amino acids. The germline CDR1 and CDR2 sequences are SGHRS and YFSETQ.

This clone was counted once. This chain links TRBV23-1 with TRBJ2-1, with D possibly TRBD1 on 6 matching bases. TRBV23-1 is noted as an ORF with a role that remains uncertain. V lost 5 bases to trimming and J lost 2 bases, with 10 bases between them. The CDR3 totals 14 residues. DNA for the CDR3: TGCGCCAGCAGTTACCGGGACACCTACAATGAGCAGTTCTTC. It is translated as CASSYRDTYNEQFF.

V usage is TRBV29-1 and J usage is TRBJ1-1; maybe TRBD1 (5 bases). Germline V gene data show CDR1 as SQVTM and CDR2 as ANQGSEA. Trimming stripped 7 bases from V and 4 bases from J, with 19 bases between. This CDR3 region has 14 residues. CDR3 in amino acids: CSAPDRRGSTEAFF. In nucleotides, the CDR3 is TGCAGCGCTCCCGACAGACGCGGGAGCACTGAAGCTTTCTTT.